The clone carrying this T cell receptor beta chain was detected only a few times. The sample comes from a study of T cells in Graves' hyperthyroidism and ophthalmopathy. RNA transcripts yielded amplified TCR beta CDR3 regions. With the HTBI primer set, the TCR CDR3 went through a first round of RT-PCR. TCRdb recomputed calls from the multiplex PCR reads with MiXCR, one row per CDR3 protein. The sample comprises under 250,000 distinct CDR3 sequences, 17% of which are singletons, and approximately 50% rests with the top ten. The sequencing sample was made of blood. The clonotype comes from a man aged 50-60 years with Graves' hyperthyroidism.

The CDR3 here is CASSTGTGGMKTQYF. CDR3 DNA sequence: TGTGCCAGCAGCACCGGGACAGGGGGCATGAAGACCCAGTACTTC. The genes are TRBV6-1 and TRBJ2-5, with 12 bases lining up with TRBD1. This CDR3 has 15 residues. Per the germline V gene, CDR1 is MNHNS and CDR2 is SASEGT. J gave up 6 bases and V 6 bases, and 8 bases lay outside the gene matches.